The present TCR beta chain was sequenced within a study of blood T cell repertoires in COVID-19. Study-level background: Specimens from acute and convalescent COVID-19 originated in the United States, Italy and Spain. Sources were T cells, B-cell-depleted T cells, or PBMCs; the material itself was cDNA or gDNA.

As for this clone: The same CDR3 arises from other DNA sequences in this sample as well.

Sequencing was performed with immunoSEQ multiplex PCR; in TCRdb, only in-frame clones are kept and a portion is missing. The sample includes roughly 150,000 clones, about four fifths seen only once; the top ten take over 7%. Germline values: CDR1 ENHRY, CDR2 SYGVKD. The CDR3 covers 11 residues. V lost 6 bases, J lost 6 bases, and 5 bases lay in between. Sequencing used peripheral blood. This clonotype was sampled from a human donor in a cohort sampled during active COVID-19. The rearrangement links TRBV10-3 to TRBJ2-2; no clear D gene. CDR3: CAIRGAGELFF. As DNA, the CDR3 is TGTGCCATCAGGGGCGCCGGGGAGCTGTTTTTT.